These 19 T cell receptor beta chains were all obtained from the same sample, sequenced in a study of PD-1 blockade in classical Hodgkin lymphoma. Every single patient, without exception, relapsed after autologous stem cell transplantation, and brentuximab vedotin exposure varied. Profiled with immunoSEQ multiplex PCR; TCRdb holds only in-frame clones, not every one. This table has around 70,000 clones, 70% to 75% appearing once. The sample in question was peripheral blood mononuclear cells (PBMCs), obtained before the second cycle of nivolumab. The receptor set was obtained from a human donor with classical Hodgkin lymphoma.

This clone has more than one count but fewer than ten. The DNA of the CDR3 is TGTGCCAGCAGGGGGACAGCCCAAGAGACCCAGTACTTC. This translates into CASRGTAQETQYF. This chain connects TRBV6-6 to TRBJ2-5; 7 bases fit TRBD1. With V trimmed by 6 bases and J by 1 base, 2 bases remained unmatched. This CDR3 has 13 residues. Germline CDR1 and CDR2: MNHNY and SVGAGI (reference sequence).

The chain combines TRBV5-4 with TRBJ2-5; 7 positions match TRBD1. The CDR3 sequence is 17 residues long. Germline CDR1 SGHNT, CDR2 YYREEE (reference sequence). The V gene end was trimmed by 0 bases and the J gene end by 2 bases; junction bases not matched to a gene: 10. The CDR3 nucleotides are TGTGCCAGCAGCTTGGGCCAGACGTGGACAGGTCAAGAGACCCAGTACTTC. Its translation is CASSLGQTWTGQETQYF.

This clone has only a few counts. The chain combines TRBV10-1 with TRBJ1-3; D call uncertain. Looked up from germline, CDR1 is WNHNN and CDR2 is SYGVQD (reference sequence). The ends were cut back, 0 bases at V and 0 bases at J, with 18 bases in the middle. This CDR3 spans 19 amino acids. Here the CDR3 DNA reads TGCGCCAGCAGTGAGTCGAACGACGTACTCCCTTTCTCTGGAAACACCATATATTTT. Its protein product is CASSESNDVLPFSGNTIYF.

The J gene is TRBJ1-2, the V gene TRBV9, with unresolved D. Germline lookup yields CDR1 SGDLS and CDR2 YYNGEE. The CDR3 contains 15 residues. Trimming took off 0 bases at V and 4 bases at J, with 13 bases between the two ends. CDR3 DNA: TGTGCCAGCAGCGTAGAGGAGAACAAACCCTATGGCTACACCTTC. Its protein product is CASSVEENKPYGYTF.

The V gene is TRBV7-2, the J gene TRBJ1-2; D is possibly TRBD1 (5 bases). In germline, CDR1 is SGHTA, CDR2 FQGNSA. The CDR3 is 15 residues long. Trimming cost V 2 bases and J 7 bases, with 17 bases left between them. CDR3 coding DNA: TGTGCCAGCAGCTTAAGCCAGCTGGGGACGAGTGGCTACACCTTC. This sequence encodes CASSLSQLGTSGYTF.

The CDR3 sequence is CASSLEVLGAREQYF. The CDR3, as DNA: TGTGCCAGCAGCTTAGAAGTTCTGGGGGCCAGGGAGCAGTACTTC. The rearrangement links TRBV7-8 to TRBJ2-7, with TRBD1 as a possible D gene (6 bases). Trimming left V 1 base short and J 7 bases short, with 17 bases between. Germline lookup yields CDR1 SGHVS and CDR2 FQNEAQ. CDR3 length: 15 residues. The whole variable domain, remainder taken from reference TRBV7-8 and TRBJ2-7, is GAGVSQSPRYKVAKRGQDVALRCDPISGHVSLFWYQQALGQGPEFLTYFQNEAQLDKSGLPSDRFFAERPEGSVSTLKIQRTQQEDSAVYLCASSLEVLGAREQYFGPGTRLTVT.

This chain joins TRBV5-1 and TRBJ2-7; D is unclear. From germline, CDR1 is SGHRS and CDR2 YFSETQ. There are 14 residues in the CDR3. Trimming took off 4 bases at V and 0 bases at J, with 11 bases between the two ends. CDR3 nucleotides: TGCGCCAGCAGCCCATTCCCAGTCTCCTACGAGCAGTACTTC. It specifies CASSPFPVSYEQYF.

The gene calls are TRBV18 and TRBJ2-2; D call uncertain. Between the trimmed V and J ends, which lost 0 bases and 6 bases, there was a span of 11 bases. CDR1 and CDR2 from the germline V gene are KGHSH and LQKENI. This CDR3 contains 15 residues. CDR3 bases: TGTGCCAGCTCACCACCTAAAGGGTCGGCCGGGGAGCTGTTTTTT. As protein: CASSPPKGSAGELFF.

The chain links TRBV2 to TRBJ2-5; D is ambiguous. V lost 7 bases, J lost 2 bases, and 11 bases lay in between. Germline CDR1 SNHLY, CDR2 FYNNEI. CDR3 size: 13 residues. This CDR3 is CASMLRSQETQYF. CDR3 DNA: TGTGCCAGCATGCTCCGCTCTCAAGAGACCCAGTACTTC.

The chain couples TRBV19 to TRBJ1-1; D unresolved. Trimming pared 0 bases from V and 4 bases from J, leaving 15 bases between. The CDR3 runs to 16 residues. Germline V gene lookup returns CDR1 LNHDA and CDR2 SQIVND (reference sequence). CDR3 sequence: CASSIDLVTRTTEAFF. The CDR3 DNA sequence: TGTGCCAGTAGTATAGATCTGGTGACCCGGACCACTGAAGCTTTCTTT.

The chain recombines TRBV5-1 with TRBJ2-6; unclear D gene. Germline CDR1 and CDR2: SGHRS and YFSETQ. There are 17 residues in the CDR3. Trimming shortened V by 0 bases and J by 0 bases, and 10 bases separated the two germline ends. The CDR3 nucleotides read TGCGCCAGCAGCTTGGAAGGACGGGCCTCTGGGGCCAACGTCCTGACTTTC. This codes for CASSLEGRASGANVLTF.

This chain uses TRBV6-1 with TRBJ2-7, with D perhaps TRBD2 (5 bases). CDR3 length: 12 amino acids. Germline loops: CDR1 MNHNS, CDR2 SASEGT. Trimming shortened V by 5 bases and J by 6 bases, and 11 bases separated the two germline ends. CDR3 loop: CASSIGGGEQYF. The CDR3 DNA is TGTGCCAGCAGTATAGGAGGCGGCGAGCAGTACTTC.

V usage is TRBV5-1 and J usage is TRBJ2-7, with D perhaps matching TRBD2 (5 bases). Germline loops: CDR1 SGHRS, CDR2 YFSETQ. The CDR3 consists of 14 residues. Trimming cost V 0 bases and J 6 bases, with 13 bases left between them. The CDR3 nucleotides read TGCGCCAGCAGCTTGGCCGCCGGGGTCGGCGAGCAGTACTTC. Amino acid sequence: CASSLAAGVGEQYF.

This clone has just a few counts. CDR3 nucleotides: TGTGCCAGCAGTTTAGTCTCACAGGTTGAACTCCACTTT. Translation gives CASSLVSQVELHF. This sequence joins TRBV5-6 and TRBJ1-6; possibly TRBD1 for D (5 bases). Trimming took off 5 bases at V and 16 bases at J, with 19 bases between the two ends. This CDR3 is 13 amino acids long. Germline loops: CDR1 SGHDT, CDR2 YYEEEE.

The chain is built from TRBV2 and TRBJ1-1, with D perhaps matching TRBD1 (6 bases). The V gene's germline CDR1 is SNHLY and CDR2 FYNNEI. The V end lost 4 bases, the J end lost 1 base, and 10 bases lay between the germline ends. The CDR3 is 14 residues long. The CDR3 coding sequence is TGTGCCAGCAGTGTCGGCAGGGGGAACACTGAAGCTTTCTTT. This encodes CASSVGRGNTEAFF.

This rearrangement joins TRBV11-2 to TRBJ2-5; TRBD1 matches at 9 bases. The CDR3 totals 16 residues. Per germline, CDR1 SGHAT and CDR2 FQNNGV. J lost 9 bases, V lost 2 bases, and 13 bases had no gene match. The CDR3 DNA is TGTGCCAGCAGCTTAACCTCAGTCCCGGGACAGGGACCCCAGTACTTC. Translation gives CASSLTSVPGQGPQYF.

DNA for the CDR3: TGTGCCAGCAGGATGGAAGGTTTCGGCTACACCTTC. This codes for CASRMEGFGYTF. V is TRBV6-5 and J is TRBJ1-2; D is ambiguous. Trimming stripped 6 bases from V and 8 bases from J, with 13 bases between. The germline V gene has CDR1 MNHEY and CDR2 SVGAGI. The length of the CDR3 is 12 residues.

The V gene is TRBV5-6, the J gene TRBJ1-4, with D unclear. The CDR3 sequence is 12 residues long. The V gene lost 0 bases and the J gene lost 6 bases, with 3 bases spanning the gap. Germline V gene data show CDR1 as SGHDT and CDR2 as YYEEEE. CDR3 sequence reads: CASSLGDEKLFF. The DNA of the CDR3 is TGTGCCAGCAGCTTGGGGGATGAAAAACTGTTTTTT.

The V gene is TRBV6-5, the J gene TRBJ2-1, with D perhaps matching TRBD2 (6 bases). V shed 11 bases and J shed 7 bases, with 12 bases lying between them. There are 11 residues in the CDR3. Germline loops: CDR1 MNHEY, CDR2 SVGAGI. CDR3 sequence (DNA): TGTGCCGCCCGCCGGGGGAATGAGCAGTTCTTC. This gives the protein CAARRGNEQFF.